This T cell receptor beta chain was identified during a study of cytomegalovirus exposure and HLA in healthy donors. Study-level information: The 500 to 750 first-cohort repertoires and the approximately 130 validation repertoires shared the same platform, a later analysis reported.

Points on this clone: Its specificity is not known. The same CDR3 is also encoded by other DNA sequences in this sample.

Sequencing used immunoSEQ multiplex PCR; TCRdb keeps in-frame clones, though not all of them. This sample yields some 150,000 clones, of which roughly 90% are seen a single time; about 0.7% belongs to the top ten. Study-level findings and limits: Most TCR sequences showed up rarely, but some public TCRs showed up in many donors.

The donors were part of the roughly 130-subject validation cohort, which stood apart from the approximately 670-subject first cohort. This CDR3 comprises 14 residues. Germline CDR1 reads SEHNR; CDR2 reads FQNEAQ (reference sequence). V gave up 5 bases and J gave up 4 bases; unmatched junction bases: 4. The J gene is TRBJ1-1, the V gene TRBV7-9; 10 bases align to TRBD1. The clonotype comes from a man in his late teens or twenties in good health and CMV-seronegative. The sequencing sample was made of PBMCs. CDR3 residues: CASSPDRGFTEAFF. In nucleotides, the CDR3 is TGTGCCAGCAGCCCGGACAGGGGGTTCACTGAAGCTTTCTTT.